This is a list of T cell receptor beta chains from one sample in a study of tumor-infiltrating lymphocytes in primary liver carcinoma. From the multiplex PCR reads, TCRdb called clonotypes with MiXCR, one entry per CDR3 protein. Among 75,000 to 80,000 distinct CDR3 sequences listed, 69% were seen once. Sequencing was performed on tumor-adjacent normal liver tissue. The receptors derive from a man aged 40-49 years with primary liver carcinoma and hepatitis B virus infection. Each CDR3 is given with its conserved first and last residue. The D gene is left open where the match is weak. Clone size is stated in some rows and not others, as once, few, many or a class when expanded.

j_call	d_call	clone_size	v_call	cdr3_length	cdr3_aa	cdr3_nt
TRBJ2-3	TRBD2	NA	TRBV4-3	19	CATSQNRASGRALVGTQCF	TGCGCCACCAGCCAAAATCGGGCTAGCGGGAGGGCCCTCGTAGGTACGCAGTGTTTT
TRBJ2-7	TRBD1	NA	TRBV11-2	16	CVSSLDHGTESCEQYF	TGTGTCAGCAGCTTAGATCATGGGACAGAGAGCTGTGAGCAGTACTTC
TRBJ2-3	TRBD1	NA	TRBV11-2	15	CASSERDRHTDTQYF	TGTGCCAGCAGCGAACGGGACAGGCACACAGATACGCAGTATTTT
TRBJ2-2	TRBD1	many	TRBV6-5	18	CASSSTGDWSADTGELFF	TGTGCCAGCAGTTCAACAGGGGATTGGAGTGCGGACACCGGGGAGCTGTTTTTT
TRBJ1-2	NA	NA	TRBV28	12	CTSSRQKYGYTF	TGTACCAGCTCCAGACAGAAATATGGATACACCTTC
TRBJ1-4	NA	NA	TRBV6-1	16	CASSEAGVASNEKLFF	TGTGCCAGCAGTGAAGCGGGGGTTGCAAGTAATGAAAAACTGTTTTTT
TRBJ2-3	NA	once	TRBV4-1	18	CTSSQGMARRSSTDTQYF	TGCACCAGCAGCCAAGGTATGGCCAGACGGTCTAGCACAGATACGCAGTATTTT
TRBJ2-5	NA	NA	TRBV6-6	13	CASTTTVRETQYF	TGTGCCAGCACTACGACGGTCAGGGAGACCCAGTACTTC
TRBJ1-5	NA	NA	TRBV12-3/TRBV12-4	14	CTSSLQYSNRPQHF	TGTACCAGCAGTTTACAGTATAGCAATCGGCCCCAGCATTTT
TRBJ2-7	TRBD2	NA	TRBV19	15	CASRISGGLSYEQYF	TGTGCCAGTAGGATTAGCGGGGGCCTCTCCTACGAGCAGTACTTC
TRBJ2-1	TRBD2	many	TRBV6-1	17	CASVTLGGTRPDNEQFF	TGTGCCAGCGTAACCCTCGGGGGGACCAGGCCCGACAATGAGCAGTTCTTC
TRBJ2-1	NA	NA	TRBV5-6	16	CASGLEGESSYNEQFF	TGTGCCAGCGGCTTGGAGGGGGAGAGCTCCTACAATGAGCAATTCTTC
TRBJ2-1	NA	NA	TRBV29-1	15	CSVETTSRRYNEQIF	TGCAGCGTTGAAACCACTAGCAGGAGATACAATGAGCAGATCTTC
TRBJ1-2	TRBD1	NA	TRBV6-1	14	CASSEKWDRGGYTF	TGTGCCAGCAGTGAAAAATGGGACAGGGGCGGCTACACCTTC
TRBJ2-1	TRBD2	NA	TRBV10-2	17	CTSSDLAGGRFYNVQFF	TGCACCAGCAGCGATCTAGCGGGAGGGAGGTTCTACAATGTGCAGTTCTTC
TRBJ2-7	TRBD2	NA	TRBV6-2/TRBV6-3	18	CACSYSLTSGRDVYEQYF	TGTGCCTGCAGTTACTCGCTGACCAGCGGGAGGGATGTCTACGAGCAGTACTTC
TRBJ2-5	NA	many	TRBV14	15	CASSLLKGGEETQYF	TGTGCCAGCAGCCTCCTGAAGGGGGGAGAAGAGACCCAGTACTTC
TRBJ1-2	NA	NA	TRBV11-1	15	CDSSLSVATNCGYTF	TGTGACAGCAGCTTATCGGTAGCGACTAACTGTGGCTACACCTTC
TRBJ2-6	NA	NA	TRBV6-1	17	CASNPGHIGSGANVLTF	TGTGCCAGCAACCCGGGACATATTGGCTCTGGGGCCAACGTCCTGACTTTC
TRBJ2-7	TRBD2	NA	TRBV6-5	14	CVTSTSGLSYEQYF	TGTGTCACCTCGACTAGCGGACTCTCCTACGAGCAGTATTTC
TRBJ1-5	NA	NA	TRBV28	17	CASSLWSGGTSNQHQHF	TGTGCCAGCAGCTTATGGAGCGGAGGAACGAGCAATCAGCACCAGCATTTT
TRBJ2-7	TRBD1	NA	TRBV11-2	17	CTSRLEILGQGTYEQYF	TGTACCAGCCGCTTAGAGATCTTAGGACAGGGAACCTACGAGCAGTACTTC
TRBJ1-5	NA	NA	TRBV6-1	15	CASSERGGSNQFQHF	TGTGCCAGCAGTGAACGTGGAGGGAGCAATCAGTTCCAGCATTTT
TRBJ2-7	NA	once	TRBV6-5	18	CASSYSPGVSGSSYEQYF	TGTGCCAGCAGTTACTCACCAGGGGTTAGTGGTAGCTCCTACGAGCAGTACTTC
TRBJ2-1	NA	NA	TRBV11-3	14	CASSLDVPNNEQFF	TGTGCCAGCAGCTTAGACGTCCCGAACAATGAGCAGTTCTTC
TRBJ2-1	TRBD2	NA	TRBV4-3	15	CASSLNSGSSSEQFF	TGCGCCAGCAGCCTAAATAGCGGGAGTAGTAGTGAGCAGTTCTTC
TRBJ2-7	TRBD2	NA	TRBV12-3/TRBV12-4	14	CASNLGLGAYEQYF	TGTGCCAGTAATCTCGGACTAGGCGCCTACGAGCAGTACTTC
TRBJ2-1	TRBD2	NA	TRBV6-5	15	CASTLSGRHHNEQFF	TGTGCCAGCACTCTCAGCGGGAGGCACCACAATGAGCAGTTCTTT
TRBJ2-7	NA	NA	TRBV11-2	16	CASSPPRTVYVYEQYF	TGTGCCAGCAGCCCCCCCCGTACAGTGTACGTCTACGAGCAGTACTTC
TRBJ2-7	NA	NA	TRBV11-2	13	CASDSPGPYEQYF	TGTGCCAGCGACTCCCCCGGTCCCTACGAGCAGTACTTC
TRBJ2-7	NA	few	TRBV5-1	15	CASSLGGRGSYEQYF	TGCGCCAGCAGCTTGGGAGGGAGAGGCTCCTACGAGCAGTACTTC
TRBJ2-7	TRBD2	many	TRBV14	15	CASSLTGLADYEQYF	TGTGCCAGCAGCCTTACGGGACTAGCGGATTACGAGCAGTACTTC
TRBJ2-1	TRBD2	NA	TRBV12-3/TRBV12-4	14	CAGSFRGGPNEQLF	TGTGCCGGCAGTTTTCGGGGAGGGCCCAATGAGCAGCTCTTC
TRBJ2-2	TRBD1	large	TRBV29-1	13	CSVEGQGSGELFF	TGCAGCGTTGAAGGACAGGGGTCCGGGGAGCTGTTTTTT
TRBJ1-2	TRBD1	NA	TRBV3-1	14	CASSPGTVAFGYTF	TGTGCCAGCAGCCCCGGGACAGTGGCGTTCGGCTACACCTTC
TRBJ1-1	NA	NA	TRBV7-8	14	CASSLAGGNTGASF	TGTGCCAGCAGCTTAGCGGGGGGGAACACTGGAGCTTCCTTT
TRBJ2-5	TRBD1	medium-sized	TRBV11-2	15	CASSLIWTGEETQYF	TGTGCCAGCAGCTTAATCTGGACAGGGGAAGAGACCCAGTACTTC
TRBJ2-7	TRBD2	NA	TRBV11-2	16	CASNLNSGGLGYKRYF	TGTGCCAGCAACTTAAATAGCGGGGGGCTAGGCTACAAGCGGTACTTC
TRBJ2-6	NA	NA	TRBV7-2	14	CASSTSSGANVLTF	TGTGCCAGCAGCACCAGCTCTGGGGCCAACGTCCTGACTTTC
TRBJ2-5	NA	NA	TRBV11-2	16	CASRRRFVGRQKTQYF	TGTGCCAGCAGAAGGCGGTTTGTTGGGAGACAAAAGACCCAGTACTTC
TRBJ2-5	NA	NA	TRBV30	16	CAWSTTGLTPQEIQYF	TGTGCCTGGAGTACCACAGGGCTGACGCCCCAAGAGATCCAGTACTTC
TRBJ2-6	NA	NA	TRBV6-1	15	CASSELSQGAKVLPF	TGTGCCAGCAGTGAATTATCCCAAGGGGCCAAGGTCCTGCCTTTC
TRBJ1-4	NA	NA	TRBV4-3	16	CASSQEPRRTNVKLFF	TGCGCCAGCAGCCAGGAACCCAGACGAACTAATGTAAAACTGTTTTTT
TRBJ2-3	NA	few	TRBV12-3/TRBV12-4	14	CASRRGSASDTQYF	TGTGCCAGCAGGCGAGGGAGCGCCAGCGATACGCAGTATTTT
TRBJ2-1	TRBD2	NA	TRBV5-1	16	CASTHLAGPDGDEQFF	TGCGCCAGCACCCACTTAGCGGGGCCCGATGGGGATGAGCAGTTCTTC
TRBJ2-5	TRBD1	NA	TRBV6-5	14	CATSYPGGSGTQYF	TGTGCCACCAGCTACCCAGGGGGTAGTGGGACCCAGTACTTC
TRBJ2-5	NA	NA	TRBV6-1	14	CVNSMGLRTETHYF	TGTGTCAACAGTATGGGACTCCGAACCGAGACCCACTACTTC
TRBJ1-5	NA	few	TRBV30	13	CAWRGRGNQPQHF	TGTGCCTGGAGGGGTCGGGGCAATCAGCCCCAGCATTTT
TRBJ1-2	NA	NA	TRBV12-3/TRBV12-4	14	CASSRQGEDYGYTF	TGTGCCAGCTCCCGCCAGGGTGAAGACTATGGCTACACCTTC
TRBJ2-6	NA	NA	TRBV10-3	19	CAISVTYRRTPSGANVLTF	TGTGCCATCAGTGTGACCTACCGACGGACCCCCTCTGGGGCCAACGTCCTGACTTTC
TRBJ2-1	NA	NA	TRBV28	12	CASSLRGNEQFF	TGTGCCAGCAGTTTGCGTGGGAATGAGCAGTTCTTC
TRBJ1-1	TRBD1	NA	TRBV7-8	14	CASSSRQGGTEAFF	TGTGCCAGCAGCTCCAGACAGGGAGGGACCGAAGCTTTCTTT